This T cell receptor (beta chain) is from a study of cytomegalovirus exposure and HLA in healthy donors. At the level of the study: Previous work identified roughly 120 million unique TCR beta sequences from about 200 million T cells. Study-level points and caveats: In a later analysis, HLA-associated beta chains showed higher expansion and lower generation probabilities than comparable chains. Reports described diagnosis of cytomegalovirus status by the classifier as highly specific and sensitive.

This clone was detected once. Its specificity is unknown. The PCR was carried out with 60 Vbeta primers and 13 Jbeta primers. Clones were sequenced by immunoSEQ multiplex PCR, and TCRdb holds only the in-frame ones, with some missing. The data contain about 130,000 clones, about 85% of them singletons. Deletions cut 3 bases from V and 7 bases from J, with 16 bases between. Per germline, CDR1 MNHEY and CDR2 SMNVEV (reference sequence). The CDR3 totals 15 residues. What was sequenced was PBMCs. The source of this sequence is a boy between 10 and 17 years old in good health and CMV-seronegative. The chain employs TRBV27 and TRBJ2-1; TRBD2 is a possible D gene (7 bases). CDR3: CASSFRGASQNEQFF. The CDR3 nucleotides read TGTGCCAGCAGTTTTCGGGGGGCTAGCCAGAATGAGCAGTTCTTC.